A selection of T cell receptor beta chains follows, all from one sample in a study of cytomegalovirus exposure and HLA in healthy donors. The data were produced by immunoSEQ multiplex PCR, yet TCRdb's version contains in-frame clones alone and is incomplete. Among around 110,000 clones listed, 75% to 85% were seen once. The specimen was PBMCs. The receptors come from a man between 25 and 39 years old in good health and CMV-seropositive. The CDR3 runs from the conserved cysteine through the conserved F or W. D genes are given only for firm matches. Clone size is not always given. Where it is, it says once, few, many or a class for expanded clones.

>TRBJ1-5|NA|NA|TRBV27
CASSLFSGQPQHF
TGTGCCAGCAGTTTATTCTCAGGTCAGCCCCAGCATTTT
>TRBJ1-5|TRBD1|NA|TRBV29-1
CSVAGGRSNQPQHF
TGCAGCGTTGCAGGGGGCCGGAGCAATCAGCCCCAGCATTTT
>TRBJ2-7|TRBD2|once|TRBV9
CASSRSLAETFYEQYF
TGTGCCAGCAGCCGTTCCCTAGCGGAAACCTTCTACGAGCAGTACTTC
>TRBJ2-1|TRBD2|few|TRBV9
CASSVAGGTSGPFEQFF
TGTGCCAGCAGCGTAGCAGGGGGGACTAGCGGGCCTTTTGAGCAGTTCTTC
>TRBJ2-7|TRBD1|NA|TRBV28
CASTSPSGTGGYEQYF
TGTGCCAGCACCTCCCCGTCCGGGACAGGGGGCTACGAGCAGTACTTC
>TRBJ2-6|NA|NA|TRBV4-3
CASSQDLGAGANGLTF
TGCGCCAGCAGCCAAGATTTGGGCGCTGGGGCCAACGGCCTGACTTTC
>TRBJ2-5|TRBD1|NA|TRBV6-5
CASSYIQGRETQYF
TGTGCCAGCAGTTACATACAGGGGAGAGAGACCCAGTACTTC
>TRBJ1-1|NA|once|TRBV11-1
CASSGGDRWPFYDTEAFF
TGTGCCAGCAGCGGCGGCGACAGGTGGCCTTTCTACGACACTGAAGCTTTCTTT
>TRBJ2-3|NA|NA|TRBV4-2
CASSQEHGKIQYF
TGTGCCAGCAGCCAAGAGCACGGGAAGATACAGTATTTT
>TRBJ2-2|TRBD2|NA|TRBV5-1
CASSLSSGTSGSKNTGELFF
TGCGCCAGCAGCTTGAGCTCTGGGACTAGCGGGAGCAAGAACACCGGGGAGCTGTTTTTT
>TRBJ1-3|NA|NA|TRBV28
CASSLFPSSGNTIYF
TGTGCCAGCAGTTTATTCCCTAGCTCTGGAAACACCATATATTTT
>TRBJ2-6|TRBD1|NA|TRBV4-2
CASSRQGVSGGANVLTF
TGTGCCAGCAGCCGCCAGGGGGTATCTGGTGGGGCCAACGTCCTGACTTTC
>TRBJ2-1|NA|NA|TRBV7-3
CASSLGQLNEQFF
TGTGCCAGCAGCTTAGGACAACTCAATGAGCAGTTCTTC
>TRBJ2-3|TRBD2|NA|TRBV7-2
CASRQPGLAGADTQYF
TGTGCCAGCAGGCAGCCGGGACTAGCGGGAGCAGATACGCAGTATTTT
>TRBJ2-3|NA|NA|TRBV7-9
CSSSSPRFTQYF
TGTTCCAGCAGCTCCCCGAGGTTTACGCAGTATTTT
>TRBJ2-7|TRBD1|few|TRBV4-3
CASSPLLTGEAYEQYF
TGCGCCAGCAGCCCCCTATTGACAGGGGAAGCCTACGAGCAGTACTTC
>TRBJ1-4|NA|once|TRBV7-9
CASSLAGRGEKLFF
TGTGCCAGCAGCCTCGCCGGAAGGGGTGAAAAACTGTTTTTT
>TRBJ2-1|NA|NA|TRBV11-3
CASSLEDRAYNEQFF
TGTGCCAGCAGCTTGGAGGACAGAGCTTACAATGAGCAGTTCTTC
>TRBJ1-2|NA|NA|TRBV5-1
CASSFDPGQGYGYTF
TGCGCCAGCAGCTTCGATCCAGGGCAGGGGTATGGCTACACCTTC
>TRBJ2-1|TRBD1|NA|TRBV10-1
CASSKKPGTGGLHSYNEQFF
TGCGCCAGCAGCAAGAAACCCGGGACAGGGGGCCTCCACTCCTACAATGAGCAGTTCTTC
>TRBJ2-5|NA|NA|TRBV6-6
CASSPQETQYF
TGTGCCAGCAGTCCTCAAGAGACCCAGTACTTC
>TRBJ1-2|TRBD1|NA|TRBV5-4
CASSQNFGQEYGYTF
TGTGCCAGCAGCCAGAACTTCGGACAGGAATATGGCTACACCTTC
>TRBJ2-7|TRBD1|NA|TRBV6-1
CASRGGQGLYEQYF
TGTGCCAGCAGGGGGGGACAGGGTCTCTACGAGCAGTACTTC
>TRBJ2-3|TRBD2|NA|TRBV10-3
CAISGISGGLDTQYF
TGTGCCATCAGTGGAATTAGCGGGGGATTAGATACGCAGTATTTT
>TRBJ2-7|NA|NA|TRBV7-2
CASSPTNTGFLYEQYF
TGTGCCAGCAGCCCAACAAATACAGGATTCCTCTACGAGCAGTACTTC
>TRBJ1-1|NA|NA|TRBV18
CASSPQPQNTEAFF
TGTGCCAGCTCACCACAGCCCCAGAACACTGAAGCTTTCTTT
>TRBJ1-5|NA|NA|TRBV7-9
CASSLDLWPQHF
TGTGCCAGCAGCTTAGACTTGTGGCCCCAGCATTTT
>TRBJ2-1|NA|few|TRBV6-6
CASSSWSQFF
TGTGCCAGCTCGTCGTGGAGCCAGTTCTTC
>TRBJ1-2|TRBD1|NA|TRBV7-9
CASSPRTGTSYGYTF
TGTGCCAGCAGCCCTCGGACAGGGACCTCCTATGGCTACACCTTC
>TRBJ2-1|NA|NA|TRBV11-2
CASRSYNEQFF
TGTGCCTCGAGGTCCTACAATGAGCAGTTCTTC
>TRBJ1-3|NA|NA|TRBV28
CASSLRVKLRVAGNTIYF
TGTGCCAGCAGTTTAAGGGTTAAGCTGAGGGTCGCTGGAAACACCATATATTTT
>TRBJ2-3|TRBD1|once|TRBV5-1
CASRLGTARPDTQYF
TGCGCCAGCAGACTCGGGACAGCTCGGCCAGATACGCAGTATTTT
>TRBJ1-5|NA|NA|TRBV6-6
CASSRTDSNQPQHF
TGTGCCAGCAGTCGGACAGATAGCAATCAGCCCCAGCATTTT
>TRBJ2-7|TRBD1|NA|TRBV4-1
CASSQGPGQGTYEQYF
TGCGCCAGCAGCCAGGGGCCGGGACAGGGGACCTACGAGCAGTACTTC
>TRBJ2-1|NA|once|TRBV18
CASSPRSLAAGNEQFF
TGTGCCAGCTCACCACGGTCATTAGCAGCGGGTAATGAGCAGTTCTTC
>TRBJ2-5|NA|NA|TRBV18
CASSPPVDYSTLGETQYF
TGTGCCAGCTCACCCCCGGTCGACTACAGCACTTTGGGAGAGACCCAGTACTTC
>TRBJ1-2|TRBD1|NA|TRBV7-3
CASSLVGGQGAQFYGYTF
TGTGCCAGCAGCTTAGTGGGGGGACAGGGGGCCCAATTCTATGGCTACACCTTC
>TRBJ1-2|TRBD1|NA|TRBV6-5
CASRTTGDRGYTF
TGTGCCAGCAGGACGACAGGGGATCGTGGCTACACCTTC
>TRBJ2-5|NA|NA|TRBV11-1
CASSFGQKGSETQYF
TGTGCCAGCAGCTTCGGCCAGAAGGGGTCGGAGACCCAGTACTTC
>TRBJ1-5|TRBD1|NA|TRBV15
CATSRTRDRGLNQPQHF
TGTGCCACCAGCAGGACAAGGGACAGGGGTTTAAATCAGCCCCAGCATTTT
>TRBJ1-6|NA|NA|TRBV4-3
CASSQDGARGRSPLHF
TGCGCCAGCAGCCAAGATGGTGCCAGGGGACGTTCACCCCTCCACTTT
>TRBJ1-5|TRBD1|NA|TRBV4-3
CASSQDVGTDYQPQHF
TGCGCCAGCAGCCAAGATGTCGGGACAGACTATCAGCCCCAGCATTTT